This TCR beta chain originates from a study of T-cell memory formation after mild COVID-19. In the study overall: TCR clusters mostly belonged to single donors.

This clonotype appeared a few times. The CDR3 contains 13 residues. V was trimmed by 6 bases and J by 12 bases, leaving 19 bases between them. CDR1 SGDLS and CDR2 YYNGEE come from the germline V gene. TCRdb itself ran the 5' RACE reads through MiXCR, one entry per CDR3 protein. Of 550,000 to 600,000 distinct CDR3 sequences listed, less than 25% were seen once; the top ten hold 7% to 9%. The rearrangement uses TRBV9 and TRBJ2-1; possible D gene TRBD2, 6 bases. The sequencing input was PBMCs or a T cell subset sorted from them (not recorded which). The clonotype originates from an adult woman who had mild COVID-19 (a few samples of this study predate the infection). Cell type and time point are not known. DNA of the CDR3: TGTGCCAGCACCCCCAGTCAACTAGCCCCGCAGTTCTTC. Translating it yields CASTPSQLAPQFF.